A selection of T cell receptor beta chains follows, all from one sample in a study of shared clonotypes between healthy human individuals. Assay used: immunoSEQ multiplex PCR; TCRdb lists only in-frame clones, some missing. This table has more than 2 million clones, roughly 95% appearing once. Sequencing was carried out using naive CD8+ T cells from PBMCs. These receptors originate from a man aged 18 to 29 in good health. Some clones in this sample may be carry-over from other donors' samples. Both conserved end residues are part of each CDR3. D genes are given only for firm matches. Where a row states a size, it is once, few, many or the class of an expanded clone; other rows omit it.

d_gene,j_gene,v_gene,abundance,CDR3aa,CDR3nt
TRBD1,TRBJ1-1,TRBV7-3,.,CASSPTGGTYTEAFF,TGTGCCAGCAGCCCGACAGGGGGCACGTACACTGAAGCTTTCTTT
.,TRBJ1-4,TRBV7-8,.,CASSERVKGTNEKLFF,TGTGCCAGCAGCGAACGGGTCAAGGGCACTAATGAAAAACTGTTTTTT
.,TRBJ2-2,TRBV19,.,CASSIAQGGGTGELFF,TGTGCCAGTAGTATAGCCCAGGGAGGTGGGACCGGGGAGCTGTTTTTT
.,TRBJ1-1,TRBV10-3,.,CAISESIGADTEAFF,TGTGCCATCAGTGAGTCGATAGGTGCGGACACTGAAGCTTTCTTT
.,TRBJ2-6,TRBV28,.,CATCPSGANVLTF,TGTGCCACCTGTCCCTCTGGGGCCAACGTCCTGACTTTC
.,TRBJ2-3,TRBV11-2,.,CASSLGTFPNTDTQYF,TGTGCCAGCAGCTTAGGGACTTTCCCTAACACAGATACGCAGTATTTT
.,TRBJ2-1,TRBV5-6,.,CASSPTGARSEEQFF,TGTGCCAGCAGCCCCACCGGCGCCCGGAGCGAGGAGCAGTTCTTC
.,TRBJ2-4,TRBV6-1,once,CASWGAVAKNIQYF,TGTGCCTCGTGGGGGGCTGTGGCCAAAAACATTCAGTACTTC
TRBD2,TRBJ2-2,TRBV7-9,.,CASSLEFALAGISGELFF,TGTGCCAGCAGCTTAGAATTCGCCCTAGCGGGAATCTCCGGGGAGCTGTTTTTT
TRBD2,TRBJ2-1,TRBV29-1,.,CSVLAGGPGEQFF,TGCAGCGTCCTAGCGGGAGGGCCCGGTGAGCAGTTCTTC
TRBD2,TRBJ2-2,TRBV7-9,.,CASSLTSGRTLRTGELFF,TGTGCCAGCAGCCTCACTAGCGGACGAACTCTCCGCACCGGGGAGCTGTTTTTT
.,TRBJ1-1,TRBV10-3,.,CAISEEGPGDVMNTEAFF,TGTGCCATCAGTGAGGAGGGGCCAGGGGATGTCATGAACACTGAAGCTTTCTTT
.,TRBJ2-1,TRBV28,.,CASSGLLASPYNEQFF,TGTGCCAGCAGCGGCCTCTTAGCGAGTCCCTACAATGAGCAGTTCTTC
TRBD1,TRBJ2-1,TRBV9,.,CASSVRVLTGYNEQFF,TGTGCCAGCAGCGTGAGGGTTTTGACAGGGTACAATGAGCAGTTCTTC
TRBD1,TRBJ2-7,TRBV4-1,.,CASSQTRDRGSYEQYF,TGCGCCAGCAGCCAAACGCGGGACAGGGGTTCCTACGAGCAGTACTTC
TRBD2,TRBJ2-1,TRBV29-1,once,CSVEPTSGMTNEQFF,TGCAGCGTTGAACCCACTAGCGGGATGACCAATGAGCAGTTCTTC
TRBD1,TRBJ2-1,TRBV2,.,CASSGQGTYNEQFF,TGTGCCAGCTCTGGACAGGGGACCTACAATGAGCAGTTCTTC
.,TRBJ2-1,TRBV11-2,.,CASSLGIRQGYNEQFF,TGTGCCAGCAGCTTAGGTATCCGCCAGGGGTACAATGAGCAGTTCTTC
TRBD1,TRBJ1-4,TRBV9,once,CASSVEGTDNEKLFF,TGTGCCAGCAGCGTCGAGGGGACAGATAATGAAAAACTGTTTTTT
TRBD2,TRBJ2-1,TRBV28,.,CASSTLGLVNEQFF,TGTGCCAGCAGTACCCTCGGACTAGTCAATGAGCAGTTCTTC
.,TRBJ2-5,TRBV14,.,CASSQEMAQIGLGTQYF,TGTGCCAGCAGCCAAGAAATGGCACAGATAGGTTTGGGGACCCAGTACTTC
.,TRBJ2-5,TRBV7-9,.,CASSLARLGGETQYF,TGTGCCAGCAGCTTAGCGAGGCTAGGAGGCGAGACCCAGTACTTC
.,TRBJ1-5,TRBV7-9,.,CASSQDRNQPQHF,TGTGCCAGCAGCCAAGACAGAAATCAGCCCCAGCATTTT
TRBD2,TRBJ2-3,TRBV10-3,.,CAISALLAGSTDTQYF,TGTGCCATCAGCGCCTTACTAGCGGGTAGCACAGATACGCAGTATTTT
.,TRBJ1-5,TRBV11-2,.,CASSLSRGDSNQPQHF,TGTGCCAGCAGCTTAAGTAGGGGGGATAGCAATCAGCCCCAGCATTTT
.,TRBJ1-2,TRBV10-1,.,CASSESGTGLMNYGYTF,TGCGCCAGCAGTGAGTCTGGGACCGGACTAATGAACTATGGCTACACCTTC
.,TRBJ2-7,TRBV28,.,CASSFHPPGASYEQYF,TGTGCCAGCAGTTTTCACCCACCCGGAGCCTCCTACGAGCAGTACTTC